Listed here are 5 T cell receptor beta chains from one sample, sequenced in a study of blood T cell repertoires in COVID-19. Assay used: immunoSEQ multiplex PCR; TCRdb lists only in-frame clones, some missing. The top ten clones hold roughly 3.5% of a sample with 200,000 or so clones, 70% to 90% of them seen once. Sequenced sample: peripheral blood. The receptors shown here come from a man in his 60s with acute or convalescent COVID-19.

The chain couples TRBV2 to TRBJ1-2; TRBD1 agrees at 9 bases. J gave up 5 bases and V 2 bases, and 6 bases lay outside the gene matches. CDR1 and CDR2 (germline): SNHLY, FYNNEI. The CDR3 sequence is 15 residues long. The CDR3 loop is CASSELGQGLYGYTF. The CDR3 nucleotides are TGTGCCAGCAGTGAACTGGGACAGGGCCTTTATGGCTACACCTTC.

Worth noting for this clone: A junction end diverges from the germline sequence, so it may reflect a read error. CDR3 nucleotides: TGTGCTAGCAGCTATTCAGGGGGCAATGAGCAGTTCTTC. Amino acids: CASSYSGGNEQFF. The rearrangement joins TRBV7-7 to TRBJ2-1; 7 bases fit TRBD1. CDR3 length: 13 residues. From germline, CDR1 is SSHAT and CDR2 FNYEAQ (reference sequence).

The CDR3 region is CASRPGLAGGEQYF. The CDR3 DNA reads TGTGCCAGCAGACCGGGTCTAGCGGGAGGGGAGCAGTACTTC. This chain links TRBV27 with TRBJ2-7; 12 positions agree with TRBD2. Germline V gene data show CDR1 as MNHEY and CDR2 as SMNVEV (reference sequence). The length of the CDR3 is 14 residues. The ends lost 6 bases at V and 7 bases at J; junction bases unmatched: 7.

The CDR3 sequence: CASRGQGKGETQYF. CDR3 DNA: TGTGCCAGCAGGGGACAGGGGAAAGGAGAGACCCAGTACTTC. The chain couples TRBV28 to TRBJ2-5, with 10 nucleotides matching TRBD1. Looked up from germline, CDR1 is MDHEN and CDR2 is SYDVKM. This CDR3 has 14 residues. V was clipped by 6 bases and J by 4 bases; unmatched bases: 5.

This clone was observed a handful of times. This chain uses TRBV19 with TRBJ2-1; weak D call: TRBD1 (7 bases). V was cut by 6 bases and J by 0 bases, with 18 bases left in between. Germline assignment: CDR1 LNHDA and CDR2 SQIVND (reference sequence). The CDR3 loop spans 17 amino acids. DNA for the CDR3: TGTGCCAGTAGGAGAACCAACAGGGGAGGCTCCTACAATGAGCAGTTCTTC. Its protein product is CASRRTNRGGSYNEQFF. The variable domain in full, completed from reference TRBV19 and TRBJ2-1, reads DGGITQSPKYLFRKEGQNVTLSCEQNLNHDAMYWYRQDPGQGLRLIYYSQIVNDFQKGDIAEGYSVSREKKESFPLTVTSAQKNPTAFYLCASRRTNRGGSYNEQFFGPGTRLTVL.